These 16 T cell receptor beta chains share one sample of origin, sequenced in a study of OX40 agonist ivuxolimab in advanced cancers. Sequencing was performed with immunoSEQ multiplex PCR; in TCRdb, only in-frame clones are kept and a portion is missing. The profile covers some 89,000 clones, with around four fifths appearing a single time and roughly 1.8% taken by the ten largest. Sequences were derived from CD4+ or CD8+ T cells sorted from blood, sampled in a trial of the OX40 agonist ivuxolimab. Source of these receptors: an adult with an advanced solid tumor such as melanoma, head and neck, liver or kidney cancer.

This clone appeared a single time. The chain combines TRBV11-1 with TRBJ2-2; perhaps TRBD1 as D (5 bases). The CDR3 spans 16 residues. The germline V gene has CDR1 SGHAT and CDR2 FQDESV (reference sequence). V lost 5 bases, J lost 2 bases, and 15 bases lay in between. This CDR3 is CASSQRQTVNTGELFF. The CDR3 coding sequence is TGTGCCAGCAGCCAAAGACAGACGGTAAACACCGGGGAGCTGTTTTTT. Supplemented by reference TRBV11-1 and TRBJ2-2, the full variable domain reads EAEVAQSPRYKITEKSQAVAFWCDPISGHATLYWYRQILGQGPELLVQFQDESVVDDSQLPKDRFSAERLKGVDSTLKIQPAELGDSAMYLCASSQRQTVNTGELFFGEGSRLTVL.

This clone showed up just once. The chain combines TRBV2 with TRBJ1-5; perhaps TRBD1 as D (6 bases). The CDR3 is 14 residues long. CDR1 and CDR2 from the germline V gene are SNHLY and FYNNEI. The V end was cut by 6 bases, the J end by 0 bases, with 9 bases between. CDR3 loop: CASSADSSNQPQHF. CDR3 sequence (DNA): TGTGCCAGCAGCGCGGACAGTAGCAATCAGCCCCAGCATTTT.

The chain has TRBV9 and TRBJ1-4; D remains unclear. V was shortened by 0 bases and J by 4 bases, with 7 bases between the two germline ends. Looked up from germline, CDR1 is SGDLS and CDR2 is YYNGEE. The CDR3 is 14 amino acids. The CDR3 reads CASSVGGDNEKLFF. CDR3 coding DNA: TGTGCCAGCAGCGTAGGTGGGGATAATGAAAAACTGTTTTTT.

J is TRBJ1-6 and V is TRBV5-1; tentatively, D is TRBD1 (5 bases). Deletions cut 4 bases from V and 8 bases from J, with 16 bases between. Germline V lookup: CDR1 SGHRS, CDR2 YFSETQ. The CDR3 has 15 residues. The CDR3 is CASSLRGGTDSPLHF. Here the CDR3 DNA reads TGCGCCAGCAGCCTACGGGGGGGGACGGATTCACCCCTCCACTTT.

The rearrangement links TRBV6-1 to TRBJ2-5; 9 bases are shared with TRBD2. Trimming removed 2 bases from V and 1 base from J; junction bases left unmatched: 5. This CDR3 spans 16 amino acids. Germline assignment: CDR1 MNHNS and CDR2 SASEGT. DNA of the CDR3: TGTGCCAGCAGTGAATTGAGCGGGGGGTTCCAAGAGACCCAGTACTTC. Encoded protein: CASSELSGGFQETQYF.

V gene TRBV5-3 combines with J gene TRBJ1-3; 7 bases agree with TRBD1. TRBV5-3 is filed as an ORF, its function uncertain. J was trimmed by 2 bases and V by 0 bases; bases with no gene match: 14. The CDR3 loop spans 19 amino acids. The CDR3 here is CARSLAQDRLDLPGNTIYF. The CDR3 bases are TGTGCCAGAAGCTTGGCCCAGGACAGGCTAGATCTGCCTGGAAACACCATATATTTT.

This chain joins TRBV5-1 and TRBJ2-7, with 7 bases aligning to TRBD1. V trimming: 4 bases; J trimming: 5 bases; junction bases outside the gene matches: 12. Germline-derived CDR1 and CDR2 are SGHRS and YFSETQ. This CDR3 is 15 amino acids long. The CDR3 nucleotides read TGCGCCAGCAGCAAGGAGACAGGGCGGTGGAACGAGCAGTACTTC. Translating it yields CASSKETGRWNEQYF.

The rearrangement links TRBV11-2 to TRBJ1-2; 9 bases are a match to TRBD1. This CDR3 has 17 amino acids. CDR1 is SGHAT and CDR2 is FQNNGV in the germline V gene. V dropped 5 bases and J dropped 0; count of bases not matched to a gene: 10. The CDR3 coding sequence is TGTGCCAGCAGCGGTGGGACAGGGTATTTTACTAACTATGGCTACACCTTC. Translating it yields CASSGGTGYFTNYGYTF. Using reference TRBV11-2 and TRBJ1-2 for the parts outside the CDR3, the full variable domain is EAGVAQSPRYKIIEKRQSVAFWCNPISGHATLYWYQQILGQGPKLLIQFQNNGVVDDSQLPKDRFSAERLKGVDSTLKIQPAKLEDSAVYLCASSGGTGYFTNYGYTFGSGTRLTVV.

The chain has TRBV5-1 and TRBJ1-1; the D is unclear. CDR3 size: 16 residues. V shed 4 bases and J shed 0 bases, with 16 bases lying between them. The germline V gene has CDR1 SGHRS and CDR2 YFSETQ. The CDR3 DNA is TGCGCCAGCAGCCCGATTGTGGGTCTTTTGAACACTGAAGCTTTCTTT. Encoded protein: CASSPIVGLLNTEAFF.

This clone was picked up one time. The gene calls are TRBV7-8 and TRBJ1-5, with D unresolved. There are 14 residues in the CDR3. Deletions cut 5 bases from V and 5 bases from J, with 13 bases between. CDR1 is SGHVS and CDR2 is FQNEAQ in the germline V gene. The CDR3, as DNA: TGTGCCAGCAGCCCGGATACTTCAGATCAGCCCCAGCATTTT. Translated: CASSPDTSDQPQHF.

The chain joins TRBV4-2 to TRBJ1-1; D remains unclear. V was clipped by 0 bases and J by 1 base, with 18 bases between them. CDR3 size: 18 residues. CDR1 and CDR2 (germline): LGHNA, YNFKEQ. CDR3 coding DNA: TGTGCCAGCAGCCAAGAGGGAGGTGTGGCGGTGGGGAACACTGAAGCTTTCTTT. Translation gives CASSQEGGVAVGNTEAFF.

The rearrangement joins TRBV6-6 to TRBJ1-4; 9 bases are a match to TRBD1. With V trimmed by 9 bases and J by 10 bases, 12 bases remained unmatched. This CDR3 is built from 14 residues. The V gene's germline CDR1 is MNHNY and CDR2 SVGAGI (reference sequence). The CDR3 DNA is TGTGCCAGTAAAAACCCGGACAGGGGCCGAAAACTGTTTTTT. It encodes CASKNPDRGRKLFF.

The table lists this clone with a count of one. The rearrangement links TRBV15 to TRBJ1-5, with D possibly TRBD1 on 5 matching bases. The CDR3 is made up of 16 amino acids. With 0 bases removed from V and 4 bases from J, the gap between germline ends came to 13 bases. Germline values: CDR1 LNHNV, CDR2 YYDKDF (reference sequence). CDR3 in amino acids: CATSRDSLGVNQPQHF. CDR3 DNA sequence: TGTGCCACCAGCAGAGATTCTTTGGGGGTAAATCAGCCCCAGCATTTT.

The chain carries TRBV27 and TRBJ2-1; D gene uncertain. With 6 bases removed from V and 8 bases from J, the gap between germline ends came to 20 bases. The CDR3 totals 15 residues. Per germline, CDR1 MNHEY and CDR2 SMNVEV (reference sequence). CDR3 loop: CASSPYSEPYDEQFF. The CDR3 nucleotides read TGTGCCAGCAGCCCATACTCCGAGCCTTATGATGAGCAGTTCTTC.

This clone has just a few counts. The chain links TRBV4-1 to TRBJ1-6, with a possible D match to TRBD1 (5 bases). From germline, CDR1 is MGHRA and CDR2 YSYEKL. The CDR3 is 14 residues long. The V gene lost 4 bases and the J gene lost 9 bases, with 13 bases spanning the gap. CDR3 loop: CASSPRDPASPLHF. CDR3 nucleotide sequence: TGCGCCAGCAGCCCGCGGGACCCCGCTTCACCCCTCCACTTT.

Only a few counts were recorded for this clone. V gene TRBV5-1 combines with J gene TRBJ2-7, with D tentatively TRBD1 (5 bases). The CDR3 runs 14 residues. Germline V gene data show CDR1 as SGHRS and CDR2 as YFSETQ. V was clipped by 9 bases and J by 0 bases, with 16 bases between them. This CDR3 is CATKPEGDSYEQYF. CDR3 DNA: TGCGCCACCAAACCAGAAGGGGACTCCTACGAGCAGTACTTC.